This T cell receptor beta chain was identified during a study of regulatory T cells in long-lasting Graves disease. Points from the study as a whole: TCR diversity was lower in persistent Graves' patients than in newly diagnosed ones.

CDR1 is SQVTM, CDR2 ANQGSEA, per germline. The CDR3 is made up of 14 amino acids. V lost 7 bases and J 3 bases, leaving 18 bases between the germline ends. Ten or more counts support this clonotype. Its antigen is still unknown. Time point denoted: newly diagnosed GD, antithyroid drugs for less than 3 months. Extracted PBMC RNA gave rise to the TCR library. Construction of the TCR beta libraries employed iRepertoire HTBI primers in conjunction with Arm-PCR of CDR3 regions. TCRdb reprocessed the multiplex PCR reads with MiXCR, giving one entry per CDR3 protein. The profile shows about 540,000 distinct CDR3 sequences, about 13% of them singletons. These data also formed part of another study, on T cells in Graves' hyperthyroidism and ophthalmopathy. That work contributes: Hyperthyroidism was newly diagnosed in patients aged 18 to 65 (duration under 2 months).

The source material was peripheral blood mononuclear cells (PBMCs), sampled at new diagnosis, from a patient treated with antithyroid drugs. The TCR originated in a man between 25 and 39 years old with Graves disease. The V and J genes are TRBV29-1 and TRBJ1-1; D unclear. The CDR3 DNA reads as TGCAGCGCCCAATGGTGGGGATTGGACACTGAAGCTTTCTTT. Amino acids: CSAQWWGLDTEAFF.